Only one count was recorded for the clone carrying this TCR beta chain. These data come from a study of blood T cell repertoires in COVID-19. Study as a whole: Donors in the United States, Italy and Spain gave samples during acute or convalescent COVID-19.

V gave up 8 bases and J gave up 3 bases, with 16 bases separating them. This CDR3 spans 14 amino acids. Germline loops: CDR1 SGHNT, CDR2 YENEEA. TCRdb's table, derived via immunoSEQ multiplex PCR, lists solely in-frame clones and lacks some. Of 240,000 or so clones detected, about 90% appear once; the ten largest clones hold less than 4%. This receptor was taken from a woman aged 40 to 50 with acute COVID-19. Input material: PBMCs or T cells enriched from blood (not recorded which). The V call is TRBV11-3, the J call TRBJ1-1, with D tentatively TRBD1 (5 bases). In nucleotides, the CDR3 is TGTGCCAGCGGTATGGGGGGAAGTTACACTGAAGCTTTCTTT. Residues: CASGMGGSYTEAFF. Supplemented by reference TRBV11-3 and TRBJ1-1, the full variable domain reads EAGVVQSPRYKIIEKKQPVAFWCNPISGHNTLYWYLQNLGQGPELLIRYENEEAVDDSQLPKDRFSAERLKGVDSTLKIQPAELGDSAVYLCASGMGGSYTEAFFGQGTRLTVV.